The 13 T cell receptor beta chains listed next were all sequenced from one sample in a study of T cell changes during pregnancy in multiple sclerosis. Using immunoSEQ multiplex PCR, the repertoire was profiled, and TCRdb retains in-frame clones only, with some absent. The table shows tens of thousands of clones, with 90% occurring only once. The sample was peripheral blood, taken in the first trimester of pregnancy. All receptors come from a female donor in good health, enrolled as a control in a pregnancy study.

The chain recombines TRBV6-5 with TRBJ1-1; tentative D call: TRBD1 (5 bases). V gave up 5 bases and J gave up 0 bases, with 10 bases separating them. The CDR3 totals 14 residues. Germline V lookup: CDR1 MNHEY, CDR2 SVGAGI. The CDR3 loop is CASSQQGLNTEAFF. For the CDR3, the DNA is TGTGCCAGCAGTCAGCAGGGTTTGAACACTGAAGCTTTCTTT.

The CDR3 loop reads CAIWGGAVNEQFF. The CDR3 DNA sequence: TGTGCCATCTGGGGAGGGGCTGTCAATGAGCAGTTCTTC. The genes are TRBV7-9 and TRBJ2-1; TRBD2 agrees at 7 bases. The CDR3 loop spans 13 amino acids. The J segment lost 6 bases and the V segment lost 10 bases, leaving 9 bases of the junction unmatched. CDR1 and CDR2 (germline): SEHNR, FQNEAQ (reference sequence).

The J gene is TRBJ1-5, the V gene TRBV7-8; D may be TRBD1 (5 bases). This CDR3 is built from 14 residues. The germline gives CDR1 SGHVS, CDR2 FQNEAQ. V dropped 8 bases and J dropped 0 bases, with 11 bases sitting between them. In nucleotides, the CDR3 is TGTGCCAGCCGGCTAGGGGCTAGCAATCAGCCCCAGCATTTT. Encoded protein: CASRLGASNQPQHF.

V and J are TRBV28 and TRBJ1-1; 8 bases line up with TRBD1. This CDR3 spans 14 amino acids. Germline CDR1 is MDHEN and CDR2 is SYDVKM. Losses at the gene ends were 6 bases for V and 13 bases for J; bases not matched to a gene: 16. The CDR3: CASRLTGTGRLGFF. Written as DNA, the CDR3 is TGTGCCAGCAGGCTAACCGGGACAGGACGGTTGGGTTTCTTT.

This sequence joins TRBV29-1 and TRBJ1-1; possible D gene TRBD1, 5 bases. The V gene lost 4 bases and the J gene lost 11 bases, with 11 bases spanning the gap. The germline V gene encodes CDR1 SQVTM and CDR2 ANQGSEA. This CDR3 has 10 amino acids. The CDR3 DNA reads TGCAGCGTTGGAGAGACAGAGGCTTTCTTT. It codes for CSVGETEAFF.

A single count supports this clone. This chain uses TRBV7-9 with TRBJ1-4, with 7 bases aligning to TRBD1. With 7 bases clipped from V and 3 bases from J, the junction kept 8 bases outside the gene matches. This CDR3 is built from 15 residues. Germline CDR1 reads SEHNR; CDR2 reads FQNEAQ (reference sequence). Here the CDR3 reads CASKGITGANEKLFF. CDR3 nucleotides: TGTGCCAGCAAGGGGATTACAGGGGCTAATGAAAAACTGTTTTTT.

The rearrangement links TRBV2 to TRBJ1-1; 7 nucleotides match TRBD1. This CDR3 spans 13 amino acids. The V gene's germline CDR1 is SNHLY and CDR2 FYNNEI. The V segment lost 5 bases and the J segment 4 bases; nucleotides outside the gene matches: 4. DNA for the CDR3: TGTGCCAGCAGTTTTGACAGGGCCACTGAAGCTTTCTTT. It codes for CASSFDRATEAFF.

This clone showed up just a few times. This chain uses TRBV7-6 with TRBJ2-3; TRBD2 matches 13 bases. Trimming removed 4 bases from V and 8 bases from J; junction bases left unmatched: 12. The CDR3 is 17 amino acids. CDR1 and CDR2 from the germline V gene are SGHVS and FNYEAQ. The CDR3 spells CASSSPGTGTSGVTQYF. In nucleotides, the CDR3 is TGTGCCAGCAGCTCGCCCGGAACGGGGACTAGCGGGGTTACGCAGTATTTT.

This chain links TRBV4-1 with TRBJ1-4; D is ambiguous. V dropped 3 bases and J dropped 5 bases, with 19 bases sitting between them. The CDR3 consists of 17 residues. CDR1 MGHRA and CDR2 YSYEKL come from the germline V gene. In nucleotides, the CDR3 is TGCGCCAGCAGCCATCCCAGAGGGAAAAGTTTAAATGAAAAACTGTTTTTT. Translating gives CASSHPRGKSLNEKLFF.

The V call is TRBV7-9, the J call TRBJ2-7, with 10 bases matching TRBD1. V trimming: 5 bases; J trimming: 4 bases; junction bases outside the gene matches: 11. Germline V lookup: CDR1 SEHNR, CDR2 FQNEAQ (reference sequence). The CDR3 runs to 16 residues. The CDR3 nucleotides read TGTGCCAGCAGCCCGTACCGGGACAGGGGTGGGTACGAGCAGTACTTC. Amino acid sequence: CASSPYRDRGGYEQYF.

The chain is built from TRBV7-9 and TRBJ1-1; no definite D call. V was cut by 2 bases and J by 7 bases, with 14 bases left in between. The CDR3 loop spans 14 amino acids. Per the germline V gene, CDR1 is SEHNR and CDR2 is FQNEAQ (reference sequence). In DNA form, the CDR3 reads TGTGCCAGCAGCTTATACCCAGGCCCTTATGAAGCTTTCTTT. The encoded protein is CASSLYPGPYEAFF.

V gene TRBV5-1 combines with J gene TRBJ1-6; D ambiguous. Germline V gene sequence: CDR1 SGHRS, CDR2 YFSETQ. Trimming removed 0 bases from V and 1 base from J, with 5 bases in between. The CDR3 totals 15 residues. CDR3 sequence (DNA): TGCGCCAGCAGCTTGGACAGTTCCTATAATTCACCCCTCCACTTT. It encodes CASSLDSSYNSPLHF.

The chain has TRBV13 and TRBJ2-3; TRBD2 might be the D (5 bases). Germline CDR1 PRHDT, CDR2 FYEKMQ (reference sequence). CDR3 size: 15 residues. Trimming cost V 4 bases and J 2 bases, with 13 bases left between them. The CDR3 coding sequence is TGTGCCAGCAGCTCCCGAGGACTTATCACAGATACGCAGTATTTT. Translating it yields CASSSRGLITDTQYF.